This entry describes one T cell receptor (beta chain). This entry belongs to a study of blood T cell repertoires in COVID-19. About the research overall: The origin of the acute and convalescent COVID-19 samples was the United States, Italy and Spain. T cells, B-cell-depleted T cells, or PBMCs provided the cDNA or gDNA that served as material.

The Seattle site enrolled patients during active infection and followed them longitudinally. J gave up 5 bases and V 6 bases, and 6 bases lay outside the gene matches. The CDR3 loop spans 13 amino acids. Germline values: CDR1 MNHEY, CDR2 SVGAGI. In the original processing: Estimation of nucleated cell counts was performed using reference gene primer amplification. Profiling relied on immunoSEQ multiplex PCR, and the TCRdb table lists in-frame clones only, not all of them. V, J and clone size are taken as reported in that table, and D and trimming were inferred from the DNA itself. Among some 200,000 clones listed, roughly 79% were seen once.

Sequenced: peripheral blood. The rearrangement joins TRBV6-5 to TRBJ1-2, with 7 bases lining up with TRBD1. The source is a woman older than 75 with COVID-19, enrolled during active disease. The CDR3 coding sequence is TGTGCCAGCAGACGGGGACAGTTTTATGGCTACACCTTC. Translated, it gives CASRRGQFYGYTF.